The 11 T cell receptor beta chains listed next were all sequenced from one sample in a study of OX40 agonist ivuxolimab in advanced cancers. Library generation was performed with the immunoSEQ multiplex PCR assay. Sourced from immuneACCESS, this table was stored by TCRdb with only in-frame sequences that have V and J called. A share of the clones is absent; for the studies checked, an unresolved V gene accounts for under half, and the remainder has no known explanation. A total of around 31,000 clones appear in this sample, more than 90% of them only once. The top ten hold approximately 26% of the sample. The source material was CD4+ or CD8+ T cells sorted from blood, sampled in a trial of the OX40 agonist ivuxolimab. These receptors were taken from an adult with an advanced solid tumor such as melanoma, head and neck, liver or kidney cancer.

This chain connects TRBV6-5 to TRBJ2-6; perhaps TRBD2 as D (6 bases). V was trimmed by 2 bases and J by 1 base, leaving 6 bases between them. This CDR3 spans 15 amino acids. Germline V lookup: CDR1 MNHEY, CDR2 SVGAGI. This CDR3 is CASSYAGSGANVLTF. The CDR3 DNA sequence: TGTGCCAGCAGTTACGCGGGGTCTGGGGCCAACGTCCTGACTTTC.

The chain recombines TRBV4-3 with TRBJ2-3; D tentatively reads TRBD1 or TRBD2 (5 bases each). Germline CDR1 and CDR2: LGHNA and YSLEER. The CDR3 totals 17 residues. The ends were cut back, 3 bases at V and 1 base at J, with 17 bases in the middle. The CDR3 nucleotides are TGCGCCAGCAGCCAGGGGGTATTGGGTTGGGGCACAGATACGCAGTATTTT. This gives the protein CASSQGVLGWGTDTQYF.

The CDR3 DNA is TGTGCCAGCAGTCCCCGTATTAGCGGCCCCTACGAGCAGTACTTC. Translated, it gives CASSPRISGPYEQYF. V is TRBV6-5 and J is TRBJ2-7; possibly TRBD2 for D (6 bases). Germline CDR1 is MNHEY and CDR2 is SVGAGI. The V end was cut by 5 bases, the J end by 2 bases, with 16 bases between. The CDR3 runs to 15 residues.

The chain links TRBV15 to TRBJ2-1; D not resolved. The germline gives CDR1 LNHNV, CDR2 YYDKDF (reference sequence). This CDR3 has 12 residues. Trimming pared 1 base from V and 7 bases from J, leaving 5 bases between. The CDR3, as DNA: TGTGCCACCAGCAGAGCCGGGAATGAGCAGTTCTTC. This gives the protein CATSRAGNEQFF.

This sequence joins TRBV12-5 and TRBJ2-1; D gene unclear. The V gene lost 0 bases and the J gene lost 6 bases, with 3 bases spanning the gap. CDR1 and CDR2 (germline): LGHNT, FRNRAP. The CDR3 loop spans 12 amino acids. The CDR3 DNA reads TGTGCTAGTGGTTTGGTACCCAATGAGCAGTTCTTC. It translates to CASGLVPNEQFF. The variable domain in full, completed from reference TRBV12-5 and TRBJ2-1, reads DARVTQTPRHKVTEMGQEVTMRCQPILGHNTVFWYRQTMMQGLELLAYFRNRAPLDDSGMPKDRFSAEMPDATLATLKIQPSEPRDSAVYFCASGLVPNEQFFGPGTRLTVL.

This sequence joins TRBV27 and TRBJ2-3; the D is unclear. The germline V gene has CDR1 MNHEY and CDR2 SMNVEV (reference sequence). This CDR3 comprises 13 residues. Trimming cost V 8 bases and J 1 base, with 10 bases left between them. CDR3 in amino acids: CASGIRGTDTQYF. The CDR3 nucleotides are TGTGCCAGCGGGATCCGGGGCACAGATACGCAGTATTTT.

The genes are TRBV5-5 and TRBJ2-1; D might be TRBD1 or TRBD2, each matching 5 bases. The CDR3 runs 16 residues. Per the germline V gene, CDR1 is SGHKS and CDR2 is YYEKEE (reference sequence). V lost 4 bases and J 0 bases, leaving 14 bases between the germline ends. The CDR3 DNA sequence: TGTGCCAGCAGCGGGACGGAAGATAGCTCCTACAATGAGCAGTTCTTC. It is translated as CASSGTEDSSYNEQFF.

This chain links TRBV9 with TRBJ2-1, with TRBD2 matching over 9 bases. Looked up from germline, CDR1 is SGDLS and CDR2 is YYNGEE. This CDR3 spans 16 amino acids. Trimming at V came to 4 bases and at J to 3 bases, leaving 8 bases not matched to a gene. The CDR3 DNA sequence: TGTGCCAGCAGCCCCCAACTAGCGGGCCTCTACAATGAGCAGTTCTTC. This sequence encodes CASSPQLAGLYNEQFF.

The V call is TRBV7-2, the J call TRBJ2-5; 12 bases are a match to TRBD2. The ends lost 6 bases at V and 1 base at J; junction bases unmatched: 6. The CDR3 runs to 16 residues. Germline CDR1 SGHTA, CDR2 FQGNSA. CDR3 residues: CASSLRLAGVQETQYF. The DNA of the CDR3 is TGTGCCAGCAGTTTGAGACTAGCGGGGGTCCAAGAGACCCAGTACTTC.

This chain links TRBV10-2 with TRBJ1-1; 9 bases align to TRBD1. The CDR3 is 14 amino acids. Trimming removed 4 bases from V and 4 bases from J; junction bases left unmatched: 4. Looked up from germline, CDR1 is WSHSY and CDR2 is SAAADI. This CDR3 reads CASSVGTGITEAFF. The CDR3 DNA follows: TGCGCCAGCAGTGTGGGGACAGGGATCACTGAAGCTTTCTTT.

V is TRBV5-1 and J is TRBJ2-2, with unresolved D. Trimming pared 6 bases from V and 4 bases from J, leaving 25 bases between. This CDR3 contains 18 residues. Per germline, CDR1 SGHRS and CDR2 YFSETQ. The CDR3 region is CASTSLEGLPIITGELFF. CDR3 DNA: TGCGCCAGCACCTCCTTGGAAGGGCTCCCAATAATCACCGGGGAGCTGTTTTTT.